This T cell receptor (beta chain) was sequenced during a study of identical twins' blood T cells. TCRdb recomputed calls from the 5' RACE reads with MiXCR, one row per CDR3 protein. The sample lists around 380,000 distinct CDR3 sequences; around 30% were seen once. Deletions cut 4 bases from V and 6 bases from J, with 17 bases between. There are 14 residues in the CDR3. Germline values: CDR1 SGHRS, CDR2 YFSETQ. The rearrangement joins TRBV5-1 to TRBJ2-7; D unresolved. The sample comprised PBMCs. The sequence derives from a woman between 18 and 49 years old in good health. CDR3 DNA sequence: TGCGCCAGCAGCGTTAGCTTAGTCGCAGGCGAGCAGTACTTC. This encodes CASSVSLVAGEQYF.